This entry describes one T cell receptor beta chain. The sample originates from a study of spatial heterogeneity in lung cancer. Time point: sample taken at primary tumor resection. Whole RNA from tumor, nontumor lung or frozen PBMC was sequenced unsorted. Germline loops: CDR1 DFQATT, CDR2 SNEGSKA (reference sequence). The CDR3 consists of 11 residues. Trimming cost V 3 bases and J 5 bases, with 8 bases left between them. Each CDR3 protein is one row after TCRdb ran MiXCR on the 5' RACE reads. The table includes tens of thousands of distinct CDR3 sequences, roughly 12% detected once. The V and J genes are TRBV20-1 and TRBJ2-7; TRBD2 is a possible D gene (5 bases). This clonotype originated in a male donor with early-stage non-small cell lung cancer. Sequencing used PBMCs, obtained at surgery. The CDR3 nucleotides are TGCAGTGCTAGTTCCGGGGACGAGCAGTACTTC. Its translation is CSASSGDEQYF.